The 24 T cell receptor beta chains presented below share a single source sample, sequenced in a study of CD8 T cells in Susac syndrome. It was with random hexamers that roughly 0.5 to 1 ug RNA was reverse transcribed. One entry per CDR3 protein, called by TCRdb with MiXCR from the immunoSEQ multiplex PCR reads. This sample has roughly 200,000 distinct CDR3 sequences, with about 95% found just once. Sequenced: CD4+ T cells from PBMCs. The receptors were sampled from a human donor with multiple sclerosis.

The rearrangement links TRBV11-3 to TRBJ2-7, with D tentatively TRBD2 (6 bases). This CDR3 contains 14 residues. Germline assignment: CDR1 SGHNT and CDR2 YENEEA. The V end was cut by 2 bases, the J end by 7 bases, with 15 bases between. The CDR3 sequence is CASSLPGGYSEQYF. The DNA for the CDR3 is TGTGCCAGCAGCTTACCAGGAGGGTATAGTGAGCAGTACTTC.

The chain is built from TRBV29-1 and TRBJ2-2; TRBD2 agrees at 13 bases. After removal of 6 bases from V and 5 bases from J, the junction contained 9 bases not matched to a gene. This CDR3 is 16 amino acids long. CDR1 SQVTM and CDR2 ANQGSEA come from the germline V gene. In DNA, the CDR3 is TGCAGCGTGGGGACTAGCGGGGCCGGGGGGACCGGGGAGCTGTTTTTT. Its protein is CSVGTSGAGGTGELFF.

The CDR3 protein is CASSFSPGANVLTF. In DNA form, the CDR3 reads TGTGCCAGCAGTTTTTCCCCCGGGGCCAACGTCCTGACTTTC. This chain joins TRBV12-3 or TRBV12-4 and TRBJ2-6, with D hard to call. The CDR3 loop spans 14 amino acids. V was pared by 3 bases and J by 4 bases, with 7 bases between.

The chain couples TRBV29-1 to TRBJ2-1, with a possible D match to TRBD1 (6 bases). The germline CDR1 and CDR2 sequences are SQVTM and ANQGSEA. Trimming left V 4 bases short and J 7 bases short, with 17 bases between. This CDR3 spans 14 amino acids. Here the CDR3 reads CSVVGALWGNEQFF. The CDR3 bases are TGCAGCGTTGTGGGGGCCCTTTGGGGGAATGAGCAGTTCTTC.

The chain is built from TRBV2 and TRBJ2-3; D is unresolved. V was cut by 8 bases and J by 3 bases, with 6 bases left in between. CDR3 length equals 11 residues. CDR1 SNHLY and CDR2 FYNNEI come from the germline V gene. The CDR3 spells CASGGTDTQYF. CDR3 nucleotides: TGTGCCAGCGGTGGTACAGATACGCAGTATTTT.

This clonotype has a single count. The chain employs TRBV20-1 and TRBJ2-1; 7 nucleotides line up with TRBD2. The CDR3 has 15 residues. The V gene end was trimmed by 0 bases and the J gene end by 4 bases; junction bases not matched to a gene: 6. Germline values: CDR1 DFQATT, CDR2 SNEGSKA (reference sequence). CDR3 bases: TGCAGTGCTAGAGATCCAGCGGGGATTTACAATGAGCAGTTCTTC. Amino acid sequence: CSARDPAGIYNEQFF.

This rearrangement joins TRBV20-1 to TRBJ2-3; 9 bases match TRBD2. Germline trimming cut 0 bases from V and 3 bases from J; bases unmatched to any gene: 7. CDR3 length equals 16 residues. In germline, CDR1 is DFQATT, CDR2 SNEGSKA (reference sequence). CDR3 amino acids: CSARDASGGRTDTQYF. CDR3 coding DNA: TGCAGTGCTAGAGATGCAAGCGGGGGGAGGACAGATACGCAGTATTTT.

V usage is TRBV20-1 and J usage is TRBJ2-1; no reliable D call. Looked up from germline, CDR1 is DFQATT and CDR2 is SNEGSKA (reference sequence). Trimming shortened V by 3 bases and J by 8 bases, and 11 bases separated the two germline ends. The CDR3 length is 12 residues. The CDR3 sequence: CSARGSADEQFF. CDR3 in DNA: TGCAGTGCTAGGGGTTCGGCCGATGAGCAGTTCTTC.

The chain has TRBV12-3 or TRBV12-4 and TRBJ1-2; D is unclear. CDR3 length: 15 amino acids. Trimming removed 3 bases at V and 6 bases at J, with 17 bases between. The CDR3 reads CASSLFVGSYDGYTF. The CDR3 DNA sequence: TGTGCCAGCAGTTTGTTCGTGGGGTCCTATGATGGCTACACCTTC.

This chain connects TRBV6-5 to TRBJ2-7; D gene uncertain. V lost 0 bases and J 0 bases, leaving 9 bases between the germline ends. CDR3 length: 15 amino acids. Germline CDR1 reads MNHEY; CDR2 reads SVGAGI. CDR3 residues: CASSYSISSSYEQYV. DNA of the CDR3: TGTGCCAGCAGTTACTCGATCTCCTCCTCCTACGAGCAGTACGTC.

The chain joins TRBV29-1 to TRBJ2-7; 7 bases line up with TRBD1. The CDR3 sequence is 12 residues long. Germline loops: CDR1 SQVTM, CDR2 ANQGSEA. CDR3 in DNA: TGCATGGGACAGATGAGCTCCTACGAGCAGTACTTC. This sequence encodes CMGQMSSYEQYF.

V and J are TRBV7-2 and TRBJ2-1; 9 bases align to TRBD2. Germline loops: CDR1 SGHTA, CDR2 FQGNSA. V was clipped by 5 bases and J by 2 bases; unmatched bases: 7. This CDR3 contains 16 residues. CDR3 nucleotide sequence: TGTGCCAGCAGCACATTTAGCGGGGGAACCTACAATGAGCAGTTCTTC. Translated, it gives CASSTFSGGTYNEQFF.

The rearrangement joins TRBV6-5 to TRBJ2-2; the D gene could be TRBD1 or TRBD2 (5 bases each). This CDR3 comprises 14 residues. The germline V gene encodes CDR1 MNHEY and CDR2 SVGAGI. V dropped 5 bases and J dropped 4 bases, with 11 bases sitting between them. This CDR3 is CASSRGRRTGELFF. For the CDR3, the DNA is TGTGCCAGCAGTCGGGGACGGCGCACCGGGGAGCTGTTTTTT.

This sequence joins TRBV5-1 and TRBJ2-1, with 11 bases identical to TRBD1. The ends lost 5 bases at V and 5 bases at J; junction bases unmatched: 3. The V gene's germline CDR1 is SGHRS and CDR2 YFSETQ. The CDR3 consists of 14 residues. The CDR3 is CASRGQGANNEQFF. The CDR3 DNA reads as TGCGCCAGCAGAGGACAGGGGGCGAACAATGAGCAGTTCTTC.

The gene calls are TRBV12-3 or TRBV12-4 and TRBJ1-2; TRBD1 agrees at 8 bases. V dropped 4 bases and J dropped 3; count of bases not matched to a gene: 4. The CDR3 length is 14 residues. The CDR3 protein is CASSSDRDDYGYTF. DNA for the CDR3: TGTGCCAGCAGTTCGGACAGGGACGACTATGGCTACACCTTC.

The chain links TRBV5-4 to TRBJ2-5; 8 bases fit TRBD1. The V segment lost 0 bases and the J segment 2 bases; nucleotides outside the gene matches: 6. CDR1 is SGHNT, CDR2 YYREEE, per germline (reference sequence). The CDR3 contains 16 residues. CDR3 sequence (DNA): TGTGCCAGCAGCTTGGCCATGAGGACAGGGCAAGAGACCCAGTACTTC. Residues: CASSLAMRTGQETQYF.

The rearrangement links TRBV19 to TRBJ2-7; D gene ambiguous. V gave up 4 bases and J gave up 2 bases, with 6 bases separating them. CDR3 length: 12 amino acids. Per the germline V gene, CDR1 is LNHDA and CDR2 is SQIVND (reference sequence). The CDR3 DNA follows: TGTGCCAGTAGTACGCGGACCTACGAGCAGTACTTC. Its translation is CASSTRTYEQYF.

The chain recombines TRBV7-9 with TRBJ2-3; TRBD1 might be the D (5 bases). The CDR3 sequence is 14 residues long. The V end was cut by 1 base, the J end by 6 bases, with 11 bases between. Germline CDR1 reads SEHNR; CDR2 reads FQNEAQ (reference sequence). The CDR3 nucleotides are TGTGCCAGCAGCTTAGTTGGGGCCGGGGATACGCAGTATTTT. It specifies CASSLVGAGDTQYF.

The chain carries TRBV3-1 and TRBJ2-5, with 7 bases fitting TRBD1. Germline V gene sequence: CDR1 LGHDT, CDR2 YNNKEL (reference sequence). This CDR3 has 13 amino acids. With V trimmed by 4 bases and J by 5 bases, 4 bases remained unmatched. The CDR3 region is CASSPSQGETQYF. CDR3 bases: TGTGCCAGCAGCCCCTCACAGGGGGAGACCCAGTACTTC.

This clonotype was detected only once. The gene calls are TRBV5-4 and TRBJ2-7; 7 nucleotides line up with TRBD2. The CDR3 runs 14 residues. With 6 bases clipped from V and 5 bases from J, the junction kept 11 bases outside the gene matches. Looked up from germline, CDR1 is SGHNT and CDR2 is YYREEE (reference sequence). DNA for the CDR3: TGTGCCAGCACCCTTACAGCGGGGAGTCACGAGCAGTACTTC. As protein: CASTLTAGSHEQYF.

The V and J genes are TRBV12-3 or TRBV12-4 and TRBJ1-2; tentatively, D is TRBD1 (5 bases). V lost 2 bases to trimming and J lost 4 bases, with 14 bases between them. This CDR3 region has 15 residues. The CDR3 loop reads CASSLSGRGSYGYTF. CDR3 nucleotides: TGTGCCAGCAGTTTATCGGGGCGAGGTAGCTATGGCTACACCTTC.

DNA of the CDR3: TGCAGCGTTGGGGTAGCGCGAACCTACGAGCAGTACTTC. Its translation: CSVGVARTYEQYF. The chain recombines TRBV29-1 with TRBJ2-7, with D perhaps matching TRBD2 (5 bases). Trimming cost V 4 bases and J 2 bases, with 12 bases left between them. Germline V gives CDR1 SQVTM, CDR2 ANQGSEA. This CDR3 is 13 amino acids long.

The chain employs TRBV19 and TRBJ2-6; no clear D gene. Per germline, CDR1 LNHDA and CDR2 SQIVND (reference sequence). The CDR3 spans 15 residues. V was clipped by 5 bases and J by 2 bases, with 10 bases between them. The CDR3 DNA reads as TGTGCCAGTAGTCCCCTGGGGACTGGGGCCAACGTCCTGACTTTC. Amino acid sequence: CASSPLGTGANVLTF.

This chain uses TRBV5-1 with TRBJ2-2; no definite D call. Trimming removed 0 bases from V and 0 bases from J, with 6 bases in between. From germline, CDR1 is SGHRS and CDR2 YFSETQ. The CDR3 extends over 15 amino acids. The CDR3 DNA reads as TGCGCCAGCAGCTTGGCGCCCTCGAACACCGGGGAGCTGTTTTTT. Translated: CASSLAPSNTGELFF.